The sequence of this TCR beta chain was determined in a study of cytomegalovirus exposure and HLA in healthy donors. Points from the study as a whole: DRB1 showed the most TCR associations and HLA-C the fewest in a later analysis, as rates varied by HLA locus. In a later analysis, TCR beta V- and J-gene trimming showed a link to a missense DCLRE1C variant.

The length of the CDR3 is 14 residues. Germline CDR1 reads LNHDA; CDR2 reads SQIVND (reference sequence). The V gene lost 1 base and the J gene lost 3 bases, with 9 bases spanning the gap. This clone was observed a single time. The antigen is undetermined. Use of 60 Vbeta and 13 Jbeta primers characterized the PCR. Repertoires were generated with immunoSEQ multiplex PCR, while TCRdb's copy carries only in-frame clones and drops some. Of some 200,000 clones in the sample, 75% to 90% were seen once. Source material: PBMCs. The chain uses TRBV19 and TRBJ2-5; D may be TRBD1 (6 bases). This receptor was taken from a man between 40 and 49 years old in good health and CMV-seropositive. CDR3 DNA sequence: TGTGCCAGTAGTATAGGGGGGCCCGAAGAGACCCAGTACTTC. Protein product: CASSIGGPEETQYF.